Listed below are T cell receptor beta chains from one sample, sequenced in a study of regulatory T cells in long-lasting Graves disease. TCRdb reprocessed the multiplex PCR reads via MiXCR and lists one record per CDR3 protein. The profile shows roughly 360,000 distinct CDR3 sequences, roughly 12% of them singletons. These same data were also listed under a study on T cells in Graves' hyperthyroidism and ophthalmopathy.

Material: peripheral blood mononuclear cells (PBMCs), obtained at new diagnosis, from a patient treated with antithyroid drugs. These receptors all stem from a woman aged 18 to 35 with Graves disease. CDR3s include the opening cysteine and the closing phenylalanine or tryptophan. D genes are given only for firm matches. Clone size, where shown, is once, few, many, or a class for clones that have expanded.

V	size	D	J	DNA	CDR3
TRBV12-3/TRBV12-4	once	TRBD1	TRBJ1-5	TGTGCCAGCAGTGACAGGGGGTCTGGTGATCAGCCCCAGCATTTT	CASSDRGSGDQPQHF
TRBV6-1	many	TRBD1	TRBJ2-5	TGTGCCAGCAGGTTCCGACAGGGGTCGACCCAGTACTTC	CASRFRQGSTQYF
TRBV7-6	many	NA	TRBJ2-3	TGTGCCAGCAGCTTAGGGGGGGGCCATGTAGATACGCAGTATTTT	CASSLGGGHVDTQYF
TRBV12-3/TRBV12-4	many	NA	TRBJ1-5	TGTGCCAGCAGTGCCGGGACCGTCGTTTATAGCAATCAGCCCCAGCATTTT	CASSAGTVVYSNQPQHF
TRBV25-1	many	NA	TRBJ1-1	TGTGCCAGCAGTGAATACGAGGGAAGGAACACTGAAGCTTTCTTT	CASSEYEGRNTEAFF
TRBV20-1	NA	TRBD2	TRBJ2-1	TGCAGTGCTAGAGATATACTAGCGGGCTCCTACAATGAGCAGTTCTTC	CSARDILAGSYNEQFF
TRBV20-1	many	TRBD2	TRBJ2-3	TGCAGTGCCCTAGCGGAGACAGCCACAGATACGCAGTATTTT	CSALAETATDTQYF
TRBV12-3/TRBV12-4	many	NA	TRBJ1-1	TGTGCCAGCAGTCCCGGGACACACGCTTTCTTT	CASSPGTHAFF
TRBV11-2	many	TRBD1	TRBJ2-7	TGTGCCAGCAGCTCCCGCCCGGACAGGTACGAGCAGTACTTC	CASSSRPDRYEQYF
TRBV2	many	NA	TRBJ1-6	TGTGCCAGCAGTGAGGCCAATCGGGCAGGGAGGGAATATAATTCACCCCTCCACTTT	CASSEANRAGREYNSPLHF
TRBV10-3	many	NA	TRBJ2-5	TGTGCCATCAGTGAGTCGAAACAGGAGCAAGAGACCCAGTACTTC	CAISESKQEQETQYF
TRBV19	NA	NA	TRBJ1-6	TGTGCCAGTATTCGAGGACATCCGTCATATAATTCACCCCTCCACTTT	CASIRGHPSYNSPLHF
TRBV3-1	medium-sized	TRBD1	TRBJ2-1	TGTGCCAGCAGCCACCAGGGGGAAACTTACAATGAGCAGTTCTTC	CASSHQGETYNEQFF
TRBV11-2	many	NA	TRBJ1-1	TGTGCCAGCAGCTTAGGGAGGGGATGGCGCACTGAAGCTTTCTTT	CASSLGRGWRTEAFF
TRBV27	many	NA	TRBJ2-5	TGTGCCAGCGAACCTCAAGAGACCCAGTACTTC	CASEPQETQYF
TRBV14	NA	TRBD2	TRBJ2-3	TGTGCCAGCAGCCAGAGACTAGCGGGGGCCACAGATACGCAGTATTTT	CASSQRLAGATDTQYF
TRBV5-1	many	NA	TRBJ1-5	TGCGCCAGCAGCGAAGGTTACAATCAGCCCCAGCATTTT	CASSEGYNQPQHF
TRBV6-5	few	TRBD1	TRBJ2-6	TGTGCCAGCAGTTACGACCTCCGGGACAGGGAGGAAAGTACTGGGGCCAACGTCCTGACTTTC	CASSYDLRDREESTGANVLTF
TRBV7-2	many	TRBD1	TRBJ2-1	TGTGCCAGCAGCTTATTTGGCGTCGGACAGGGGGGCAATGAGCAGTTCTTC	CASSLFGVGQGGNEQFF
TRBV19	few	TRBD1	TRBJ2-6	TGTGCCAGTAACATTGGGACAGCCGGGGCCAGCGTCCTGACTTTC	CASNIGTAGASVLTF
TRBV7-2	many	TRBD1	TRBJ2-7	TGTGCCAGCAGCTTGGACAGGGAATACTACGAGCAGTACTTC	CASSLDREYYEQYF
TRBV4-2	NA	NA	TRBJ1-1	TGTGCCAGCAGCCAACCTACGACGGGACGAGGCTCTGAAGCTTTCTTT	CASSQPTTGRGSEAFF
TRBV27	many	NA	TRBJ1-4	TGTGCCAGCAGTTTACGCAGGGGCTCAGGGAAACTGTTTTTT	CASSLRRGSGKLFF
TRBV6-2/TRBV6-3	many	TRBD1	TRBJ1-5	TGTGCCAGCAGCTACGCGGGACAGGGGAATCAGCCCCAGCATTTT	CASSYAGQGNQPQHF
TRBV5-1	many	NA	TRBJ2-3	TGCGCCAGCAGCTTGGTTGGGGGGGATACGCAGTATTTT	CASSLVGGDTQYF
TRBV5-1	NA	NA	TRBJ1-1	TGTGCCAGCAGAAGGCAGCCCAACACTGAAGCTTTCTTT	CASRRQPNTEAFF